Presented here are 11 T cell receptor beta chains from one specimen sequenced in a study of T-cell reconstitution after alpha-beta-depleted transplantation in children. During its preparation, the TCRbeta library received unique molecular identifiers. MiXCR, run by TCRdb on the PCR reads, gives a single entry per CDR3 protein. The table lists 200,000 or so distinct CDR3 sequences, 5% to 7.5% of them singletons. This specimen was PBMCs, taken before TCRalphabeta/CD19-depleted stem cell transplant. The source of these receptors is a girl under three years old with combined immunodeficiency, due to receive a stem cell transplant.

The rearrangement links TRBV20-1 to TRBJ2-2, with TRBD1 matching 8 bases. This CDR3 is built from 18 residues. CDR1 and CDR2 from the germline V gene are DFQATT and SNEGSKA (reference sequence). V trimming: 3 bases; J trimming: 0 bases; junction bases outside the gene matches: 12. The CDR3 is CSASGQGPYLANTGELFF. The CDR3 DNA sequence: TGCAGTGCTAGCGGACAGGGACCTTACCTCGCGAACACCGGGGAGCTGTTTTTT.

This clonotype occurred many times. This chain links TRBV7-9 with TRBJ2-1; TRBD2 aligns across 8 bases. There are 14 residues in the CDR3. Germline V gives CDR1 SEHNR, CDR2 FQNEAQ (reference sequence). The J segment lost 15 bases and the V segment lost 5 bases, leaving 15 bases of the junction unmatched. The CDR3 DNA sequence: TGTGCCAGCAGCCGGGCCGGGGGGGCTGAGGATCCGTTCTTC. It encodes CASSRAGGAEDPFF. Full variable domain (missing parts from reference TRBV7-9 and TRBJ2-1): DTGVSQNPRHKITKRGQNVTFRCDPISEHNRLYWYRQTLGQGPEFLTYFQNEAQLEKSRLLSDRFSAERPKGSFSTLEIQRTEQGDSAMYLCASSRAGGAEDPFFGPGTRLTVL.

V is TRBV7-9 and J is TRBJ2-7; TRBD2 might be the D (5 bases). This CDR3 has 15 residues. Trimming removed 5 bases from V and 5 bases from J, with 19 bases in between. Per germline, CDR1 SEHNR and CDR2 FQNEAQ (reference sequence). The chain's CDR3 is CASSRRPGRMDEQYF. The CDR3 DNA reads TGTGCCAGCAGCCGCCGTCCGGGAAGGATGGACGAGCAGTACTTC.

The sample holds many counts of this clonotype. The CDR3, as DNA: TGTGCCAGCAGTCCCTTTAGAGGGGATGAGCAGTACTTC. Its protein is CASSPFRGDEQYF. V is TRBV28 and J is TRBJ2-7; D could derive from TRBD1 or TRBD2 (5 bases each). From germline, CDR1 is MDHEN and CDR2 SYDVKM. Trimming stripped 5 bases from V and 7 bases from J, with 15 bases between. The length of the CDR3 is 13 residues. Based on the CDR3 plus reference TRBV28 and TRBJ2-7, the full variable domain is DVKVTQSSRYLVKRTGEKVFLECVQDMDHENMFWYRQDPGLGLRLIYFSYDVKMKEKGDIPEGYSVSREKKERFSLILESASTNQTSMYLCASSPFRGDEQYFGPGTRLTVT.

A few counts support this clonotype. The chain has TRBV7-6 and TRBJ2-2; a weak D match, TRBD1 (5 bases). Trimming removed 9 bases from V and 4 bases from J, with 12 bases in between. This CDR3 spans 13 amino acids. CDR1 and CDR2 from the germline V gene are SGHVS and FNYEAQ. The CDR3 spells CASQGSGTGELFF. The DNA of the CDR3 is TGTGCCAGTCAGGGTTCGGGCACCGGGGAGCTGTTTTTT. Full variable domain (rest looked up from reference TRBV7-6 and TRBJ2-2): GAGVSQSPRYKVTKRGQDVALRCDPISGHVSLYWYRQALGQGPEFLTYFNYEAQQDKSGLPNDRFSAERPEGSISTLTIQRTEQRDSAMYRCASQGSGTGELFFGEGSRLTVL.

This clonotype was counted many times. This chain uses TRBV7-9 with TRBJ2-1; D is unresolved. Germline CDR1 SEHNR, CDR2 FQNEAQ (reference sequence). CDR3 length: 14 residues. The V gene lost 5 bases and the J gene lost 5 bases, with 13 bases spanning the gap. CDR3 in amino acids: CASSLPSRDNEQFF. In DNA, the CDR3 is TGTGCCAGCAGCCTCCCCTCACGAGACAATGAGCAGTTCTTC. The full variable domain, with the rest looked up from reference TRBV7-9 and TRBJ2-1, is DTGVSQNPRHKITKRGQNVTFRCDPISEHNRLYWYRQTLGQGPEFLTYFQNEAQLEKSRLLSDRFSAERPKGSFSTLEIQRTEQGDSAMYLCASSLPSRDNEQFFGPGTRLTVL.

This clonotype was counted ten times or more. The CDR3 reads CASSQDPRLGQIQETQYF. CDR3 in DNA: TGTGCCAGCAGCCAAGATCCAAGGCTGGGACAGATCCAAGAGACCCAGTACTTC. The V call is TRBV14, the J call TRBJ2-5; 7 positions agree with TRBD1. The CDR3 is 18 amino acids. Trimming at V came to 0 bases and at J to 1 base, leaving 11 bases not matched to a gene. Germline lookup yields CDR1 SGHDN and CDR2 FVKESK.

With regard to this clonotype: This clone may be a read error of a much larger clone one base away. The chain uses TRBV5-1 and TRBJ2-3, with D possibly being TRBD2 (7 bases). V was pared by 8 bases and J by 2 bases, with 15 bases between. Germline assignment: CDR1 SGHRS and CDR2 YFSETQ. The CDR3 loop spans 14 amino acids. For the CDR3, the DNA is TGCGCCAGTGCTCCGGGGGGCAACACAGATACGCAGTATTTT. It is translated as CASAPGGNTDTQYF. Variable domain in full (rest from reference TRBV5-1 and TRBJ2-3): KAGVTQTPRYLIKTRGQQVTLSCSPISGHRSVSWYQQTPGQGLQFLFEYFSETQRNKGNFPGRFSGRQFSNSRSEMNVSTLELGDSALYLCASAPGGNTDTQYFGPGTRLTVL.

This clonotype was seen at least ten times. The V gene is TRBV4-3, the J gene TRBJ1-1, with D hard to call. CDR3 size: 13 residues. Trimming pared 6 bases from V and 1 base from J, leaving 9 bases between. Germline V gene data show CDR1 as LGHNA and CDR2 as YSLEER. CDR3 nucleotide sequence: TGCGCCAGCAGTGGGTCAACGAACACTGAAGCTTTCTTT. It codes for CASSGSTNTEAFF.

This clonotype was seen ten or more times. The genes are TRBV29-1 and TRBJ1-1, with TRBD1 matching 10 bases. There are 14 residues in the CDR3. J lost 2 bases, V lost 4 bases, and 4 bases had no gene match. From germline, CDR1 is SQVTM and CDR2 ANQGSEA. CDR3 DNA: TGCAGCGTTGTAGGGACAGGGGTAAACACTGAAGCTTTCTTT. Protein sequence: CSVVGTGVNTEAFF.

This clonotype was counted ten times or more. V usage is TRBV7-9 and J usage is TRBJ1-3; D not certain. Trimming took 0 bases from V and 1 from J, leaving 7 bases between them. The CDR3 contains 15 residues. Germline V gene lookup returns CDR1 SEHNR and CDR2 FQNEAQ (reference sequence). CDR3 sequence reads: CASSLAAGSGNTIYF. For the CDR3, the DNA is TGTGCCAGCAGCTTAGCAGCGGGGTCTGGAAACACCATATATTTT.